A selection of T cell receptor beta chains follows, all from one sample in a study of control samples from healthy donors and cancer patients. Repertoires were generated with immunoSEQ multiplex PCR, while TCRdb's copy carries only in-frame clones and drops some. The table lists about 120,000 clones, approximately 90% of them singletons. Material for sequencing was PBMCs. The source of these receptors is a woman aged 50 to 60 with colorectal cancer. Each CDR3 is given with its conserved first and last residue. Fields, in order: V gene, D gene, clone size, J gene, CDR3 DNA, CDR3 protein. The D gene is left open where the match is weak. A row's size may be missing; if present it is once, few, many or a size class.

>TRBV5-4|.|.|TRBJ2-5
TGTGCCAGCAGCTCTACCAGACCCAAGGAGACCCAGTACTTC
CASSSTRPKETQYF
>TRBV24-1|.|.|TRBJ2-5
TGTGCCACCAGTGATTTGTTGGAGACCCAGTACTTC
CATSDLLETQYF
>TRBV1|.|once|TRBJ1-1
TGCACCAGCAGCGTGCCCCTCCCACCGAACACTGAAGCTTTCTTT
CTSSVPLPPNTEAFF
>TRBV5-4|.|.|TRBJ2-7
TGTGCCAGCAGCGCACAGGGTCCGCACGAGCAGTACTTC
CASSAQGPHEQYF
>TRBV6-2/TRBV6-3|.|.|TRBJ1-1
TGTGCCAGCAGTGCACAGGGTTGGGCTGAAGCTTTCTTT
CASSAQGWAEAFF
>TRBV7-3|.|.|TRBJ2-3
TGTGCCAGCAGCCTACGGGGCGGGATCACAGATACGCAGTATTTT
CASSLRGGITDTQYF
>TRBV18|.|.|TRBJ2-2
TGTGCCAGCTCCACGGCGGCGTCCGGGGAGCTGTTTTTT
CASSTAASGELFF
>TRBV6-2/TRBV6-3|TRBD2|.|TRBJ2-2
TGTGCCAGCAGTCTTCGACTAGCGGGGTTCCCCGGGGAGCTGTTTTTT
CASSLRLAGFPGELFF
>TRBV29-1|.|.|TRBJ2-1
TGCAGCGTCGAGGACTATTCCTACAATGAGCAGTTCTTC
CSVEDYSYNEQFF
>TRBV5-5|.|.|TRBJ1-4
TGTGCCAGCAGTTCTAACCCCCAATCAACTAATGAAAAACTGTTTTTT
CASSSNPQSTNEKLFF
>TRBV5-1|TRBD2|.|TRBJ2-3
TGCGCCAGCAGTGGGTTAGCGGGGGGGCCCACAGATACGCAGTATTTT
CASSGLAGGPTDTQYF
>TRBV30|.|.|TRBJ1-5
TGTGCCTGGGCCGGCGGGGTCAATCAGCCCCAGCATTTT
CAWAGGVNQPQHF
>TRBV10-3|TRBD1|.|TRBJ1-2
TGTGCCATCAGTGAGAATAGAGGGGACAGGGCCAACTATGGCTACACCTTC
CAISENRGDRANYGYTF
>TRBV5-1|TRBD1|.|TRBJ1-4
TGCGCCAGCAGCTTAGGACAGGCACCTTCAACTAATGAAAAACTGTTTTTT
CASSLGQAPSTNEKLFF